The 2 T cell receptor beta chains below come from one sample, sequenced in a study of blood T cell repertoires in COVID-19. Generated by immunoSEQ multiplex PCR, the TCRdb table keeps only in-frame clones and is missing some. The table shows almost 250,000 clones, with more than 85% occurring only once. The sample taken for sequencing was PBMCs or T cells enriched from blood (not recorded which). The receptors come from a woman aged 25 to 39 who had recovered from COVID-19.

The chain recombines TRBV7-8 with TRBJ1-1, with a weak D call TRBD1 (5 bases). Trimming removed 7 bases from V and 2 bases from J, with 14 bases in between. CDR1 SGHVS and CDR2 FQNEAQ come from the germline V gene. This CDR3 comprises 14 residues. CDR3 residues: CASNRDSLNTEAFF. In DNA, the CDR3 is TGTGCCAGCAACCGTGACAGCCTAAACACTGAAGCTTTCTTT.

The V gene is TRBV4-3, the J gene TRBJ2-7, with 10 nucleotides matching TRBD2. Germline CDR1 reads LGHNA; CDR2 reads YSLEER. Trimming removed 0 bases from V and 5 bases from J; junction bases left unmatched: 4. The CDR3 sequence is 15 residues long. Here the CDR3 reads CASSQDRLAGDEQYF. CDR3 DNA: TGCGCCAGCAGCCAAGATAGGCTAGCGGGAGACGAGCAGTACTTC.